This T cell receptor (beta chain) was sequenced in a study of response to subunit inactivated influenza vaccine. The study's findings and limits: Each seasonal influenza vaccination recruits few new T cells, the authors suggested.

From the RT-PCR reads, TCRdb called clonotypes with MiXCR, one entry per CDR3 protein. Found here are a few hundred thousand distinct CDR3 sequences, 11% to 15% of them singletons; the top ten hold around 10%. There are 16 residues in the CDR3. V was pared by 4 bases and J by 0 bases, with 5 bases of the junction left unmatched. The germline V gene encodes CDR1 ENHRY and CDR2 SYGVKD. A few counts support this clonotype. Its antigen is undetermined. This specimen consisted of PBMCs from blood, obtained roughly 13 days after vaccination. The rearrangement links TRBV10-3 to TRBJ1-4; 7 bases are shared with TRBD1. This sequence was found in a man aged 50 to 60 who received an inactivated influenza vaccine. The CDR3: CAISAGRGTTNEKLFF. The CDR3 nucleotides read TGTGCCATCAGTGCGGGCAGGGGGACAACTAATGAAAAACTGTTTTTT.